This T cell receptor beta chain originates from a study of ipilimumab plus nivolumab after autologous stem cell transplantation. The wider study: Patients received a median of 5 ipilimumab and about 8 nivolumab doses. DLBCL patients had primary refractory or relapsed disease.

In germline, CDR1 is MNHNS, CDR2 SASEGT. This CDR3 has 12 residues. The V gene lost 2 bases and the J gene lost 5 bases, with 6 bases spanning the gap. The method was immunoSEQ multiplex PCR; TCRdb's version includes in-frame clones alone and lacks a portion of them. The top ten clones hold around 5.2% of a sample with roughly 25,000 clones, roughly 86% of them seen once. Notes on the study in general: TCR repertoire, Treg phenotype and gut microbiota reportedly support more study of this approach.

Ipilimumab, 1 mg/kg, started 14 to 28 days after autologous transplant. Comments on this clone: Its antigen is as yet unknown.

The chain links TRBV6-1 to TRBJ2-5, with D unclear. This TCR was sampled from a male donor with diffuse large B-cell lymphoma. The sequenced sample was PBMCs, obtained in a trial of ipilimumab plus nivolumab as post-transplant consolidation. DNA of the CDR3: TGTGCCAGCAGTGAACTAGGCGAGACCCAGTACTTC. Translating it yields CASSELGETQYF.